The clone carrying this T cell receptor (beta chain) was seen at least ten times. Antigen specificity is unknown. The source of the sample is a study of shared clonotypes between healthy human individuals. Study findings and constraints: Clonotype sharing among donors, it was expected, would be affected by sequencing depth. A limitation of the genetic and exposure-history diversity represented arose from few donors.

The donors were all Caucasian adults (living in Nashville, Tennessee). CDR1 is MNHEY, CDR2 SMNVEV, per germline (reference sequence). The CDR3 contains 14 residues. V lost 3 bases, J lost 4 bases, and 4 bases stayed unmatched. Evenly divided among several immunoSEQ plates was the genomic DNA of each subset. Generated by immunoSEQ multiplex PCR, the TCRdb table keeps only in-frame clones and is missing some. Seen here are hundreds of thousands of clones, approximately 79% observed once, and the top ten hold over 1.5%. The clonotype originates from a woman in her twenties or thirties in good health. Source material: memory CD4+ T cells sorted from blood. Documented subset: CD45RA-negative fraction. The chain carries TRBV27 and TRBJ1-1, with 8 nucleotides matching TRBD1. The CDR3 spells CASSFSDRVTEAFF. CDR3 DNA: TGTGCCAGCAGTTTTTCGGACAGGGTCACTGAAGCTTTCTTT.